This T cell receptor (beta chain) came from a study of graft-versus-host responses after intestinal transplantation. Study at large: Those transplanted obtained multivisceral, liver-intestinal, or isolated intestinal grafts. Every recipient had anti-thymocyte globulin induction and roughly 3 years of tacrolimus plus steroids. Findings and caveats of the study: Recipient marrow showed GvH clones, some seen first in ileum or blood. High graft-versus-host to host-versus-graft T cell clonal ratios marked allografts of patients with graft-donor macrochimerism.

With respect to this clone: The target antigen is unknown.

Method: immunoSEQ multiplex PCR; TCRdb's copy keeps in-frame clones and lacks some. The table records tens of thousands of clones, about 90% of them present only once. The CDR3 has 15 amino acids. From germline, CDR1 is MGHRA and CDR2 YSYEKL. J gave up 7 bases and V 0 bases, and 5 bases lay outside the gene matches. The TCR originated in a human donor who received an intestinal transplant. Sequencing used unstimulated CD8+ T cells sorted from spleen or lymph node cells, obtained before intestinal transplant. The rearrangement links TRBV4-1 to TRBJ2-1; 8 nucleotides agree with TRBD2. The CDR3 region is CASSQDSGGGNEQFF. The CDR3 nucleotides are TGCGCCAGCAGCCAAGATTCGGGGGGGGGAAATGAGCAGTTCTTC.